What follows are 15 T cell receptor beta chains derived from one specimen sequenced in a study of shared clonotypes between healthy human individuals. Some clones are missing from TCRdb's copy, which holds only in-frame ones; the method was immunoSEQ multiplex PCR. The sample has a few million clones, about 94% seen once. Sequencing input: naive CD4+ T cells sorted from blood. Noted subset: CD45RA+ positively selected. All receptors derive from a man between 18 and 35 years old in good health.

The chain employs TRBV5-1 and TRBJ2-7; no clear D gene. The CDR3 is 12 amino acids. Per the germline V gene, CDR1 is SGHRS and CDR2 is YFSETQ. Trimming removed 4 bases at V and 7 bases at J, with 12 bases between. The CDR3 DNA reads TGCGCCAGCAGCCCTAATCGGAAGGAGCAGTACTTC. Amino acid sequence: CASSPNRKEQYF.

This clone appeared once. The chain uses TRBV28 and TRBJ2-3; no definite D call. Germline-derived CDR1 and CDR2 are MDHEN and SYDVKM. Trimming cost V 5 bases and J 7 bases, with 16 bases left between them. The CDR3 covers 14 residues. Here the CDR3 DNA reads TGTGCCAGCAGTGGGGTAATTGGTCGGTATACGCAGTATTTT. This translates into CASSGVIGRYTQYF.

The chain employs TRBV30 and TRBJ2-1; TRBD2 matches at 16 bases. The CDR3 has 15 residues. From germline, CDR1 is GTSNPN and CDR2 SVGIG (reference sequence). J gave up 7 bases and V 4 bases, and 4 bases lay outside the gene matches. The CDR3 protein is CAWNLGLAGGNEQFF. In DNA, the CDR3 is TGTGCCTGGAATCTGGGACTAGCGGGAGGGAATGAGCAGTTCTTC.

The chain couples TRBV29-1 to TRBJ2-2, with 9 bases lining up with TRBD1. The CDR3 length is 13 residues. From germline, CDR1 is SQVTM and CDR2 ANQGSEA. The trim removed 4 bases at V and 5 bases at J, leaving 2 bases unmatched. CDR3 bases: TGCAGCGTTGGGACAGGGGAAACCGGGGAGCTGTTTTTT. Its translation: CSVGTGETGELFF.

The chain carries TRBV7-6 and TRBJ2-1, with a possible D match to TRBD2 (6 bases). The CDR3 contains 15 residues. Deletions cut 3 bases from V and 0 bases from J, with 9 bases between. CDR1 and CDR2 (germline): SGHVS, FNYEAQ. Here the CDR3 DNA reads TGTGCCAGCAGCTTGGACTATGGCTCCTACAATGAGCAGTTCTTC. Protein product: CASSLDYGSYNEQFF. Based on the CDR3 plus reference TRBV7-6 and TRBJ2-1, the full variable domain is GAGVSQSPRYKVTKRGQDVALRCDPISGHVSLYWYRQALGQGPEFLTYFNYEAQQDKSGLPNDRFSAERPEGSISTLTIQRTEQRDSAMYRCASSLDYGSYNEQFFGPGTRLTVL.

This clone was recorded only once. V is TRBV10-3 and J is TRBJ2-7; D may be TRBD2 (7 bases). CDR1 is ENHRY and CDR2 is SYGVKD in the germline V gene. The ends were cut back, 0 bases at V and 2 bases at J, with 14 bases in the middle. This CDR3 contains 16 residues. The CDR3 protein is CAISESGRGGTYEQYF. In DNA form, the CDR3 reads TGTGCCATCAGTGAGTCGGGCAGGGGAGGGACCTACGAGCAGTACTTC.

The chain uses TRBV7-9 and TRBJ1-2; D is possibly TRBD1 (6 bases). Trimming pared 5 bases from V and 6 bases from J, leaving 13 bases between. CDR1 SEHNR and CDR2 FQNEAQ come from the germline V gene (reference sequence). The CDR3 is 13 residues long. The CDR3 sequence is CASSRRGGDGYTF. CDR3 in DNA: TGTGCCAGCAGCCGCAGGGGAGGGGATGGCTACACCTTC.

The V gene is TRBV5-6, the J gene TRBJ2-3; 7 bases align to TRBD1. The CDR3 extends over 15 amino acids. V trimming: 4 bases; J trimming: 4 bases; junction bases outside the gene matches: 9. Germline V gives CDR1 SGHDT, CDR2 YYEEEE. In DNA form, the CDR3 reads TGTGCCAGCAGCCGAATAGACAGGGTTGCAGATACGCAGTATTTT. Its translation is CASSRIDRVADTQYF. Looking up the rest from reference TRBV5-6 and TRBJ2-3 gives the full variable domain: DAGVTQSPTHLIKTRGQQVTLRCSPKSGHDTVSWYQQALGQGPQFIFQYYEEEERQRGNFPDRFSGHQFPNYSSELNVNALLLGDSALYLCASSRIDRVADTQYFGPGTRLTVL.

The J gene is TRBJ1-1, the V gene TRBV4-2; possibly TRBD1 for D (5 bases). The germline CDR1 and CDR2 sequences are LGHNA and YNFKEQ. This CDR3 comprises 14 residues. V was cut by 4 bases and J by 4 bases, with 13 bases left in between. The CDR3 sequence: CASSPMGPSTEAFF. The CDR3 bases are TGTGCCAGCAGCCCCATGGGGCCGTCCACTGAAGCTTTCTTT.

This sequence joins TRBV15 and TRBJ2-7, with D perhaps matching TRBD2 (5 bases). CDR3 length: 14 amino acids. Germline V CDR1 and CDR2: LNHNV, YYDKDF (reference sequence). V shed 5 bases and J shed 1 base, with 12 bases lying between them. CDR3: CATSEEGVSYEQYF. CDR3 nucleotide sequence: TGTGCCACCAGCGAAGAGGGAGTGTCCTACGAGCAGTACTTC.

This chain uses TRBV2 with TRBJ2-5, with 9 bases lining up with TRBD1. Trimming cost V 6 bases and J 9 bases; bases outside gene matches: 8. CDR3 length: 13 amino acids. Germline values: CDR1 SNHLY, CDR2 FYNNEI. Here the CDR3 DNA reads TGTGCCAGCAGAAGGGACAGGGTTTCGGCCCAGTACTTC. Its translation: CASRRDRVSAQYF.

The chain links TRBV7-2 to TRBJ2-7; the D gene could be TRBD1 or TRBD2 (5 bases each). Trimming took 3 bases from V and 2 from J, leaving 8 bases between them. CDR1 is SGHTA and CDR2 is FQGNSA in the germline V gene. The CDR3 is made up of 13 amino acids. CDR3 protein: CASSFGTAYEQYF. CDR3 bases: TGTGCCAGCAGCTTCGGGACGGCCTACGAGCAGTACTTC.

A word on this clone: Other DNA sequences of this sample code for an identical CDR3. The rearrangement joins TRBV7-2 to TRBJ1-1, with a weak D call TRBD1 (5 bases). Germline V gene sequence: CDR1 SGHTA, CDR2 FQGNSA. The CDR3 totals 14 residues. Trimming took off 3 bases at V and 2 bases at J, with 10 bases between the two ends. CDR3 nucleotides: TGTGCCAGCAGCTTGGGGACGGAAAACACTGAAGCTTTCTTT. It specifies CASSLGTENTEAFF.

CDR3 sequence: CAISGQEGVTQYF. The CDR3 DNA follows: TGTGCCATCAGTGGACAAGAAGGAGTGACCCAGTACTTC. The chain has TRBV10-3 and TRBJ2-5; no clear D. CDR3 size: 13 residues. V shed 4 bases and J shed 7 bases, with 13 bases lying between them. CDR1 ENHRY and CDR2 SYGVKD come from the germline V gene.

This chain links TRBV5-1 with TRBJ2-7, with TRBD2 matching over 7 bases. V shed 0 bases, J shed 7 bases, and the junction held 10 bases outside the gene matches. The CDR3 has 15 residues. The germline V gene encodes CDR1 SGHRS and CDR2 YFSETQ. The DNA of the CDR3 is TGCGCCAGCAGCTTGGACCTCCCGGGGGGAGGGGAGCAGTACTTC. This translates into CASSLDLPGGGEQYF.